A single sample gave rise to the 5 T cell receptor beta chains below, sequenced in a study of blood T cell repertoires in COVID-19 (dated by TCRdb to 2020 to 2022). The library relied on the immunoSEQ multiplex PCR assay. In its TCRdb copy, this immuneACCESS table keeps in-frame sequences only and misses some clones. Where compared with another copy, unresolved V genes explain less than half of these, and the others have no known cause. The sample table shows nearly 300,000 clones, and approximately 88% are seen once. Roughly 1.5% of the sample is taken by the ten largest. What was sequenced was peripheral blood. Receptor source: a human donor with COVID-19, enrolled during active disease. The donor label of this sample is uncertain.

The chain recombines TRBV7-2 with TRBJ2-7; no firm D call. V lost 5 bases and J 2 bases, leaving 4 bases between the germline ends. The CDR3 consists of 11 residues. Germline CDR1 and CDR2: SGHTA and FQGNSA. The CDR3 spells CASSAAYEQYF. The CDR3 nucleotides read TGTGCCAGCAGCGCAGCCTACGAGCAGTACTTC.

This chain's CDR3 is CASSSGAGRGYEQFF. The CDR3 DNA follows: TGTGCCAGCAGCTCGGGTGCCGGGAGGGGCTATGAGCAGTTCTTC. The gene calls are TRBV7-6 and TRBJ2-1; TRBD2 matches at 8 bases. This CDR3 spans 15 amino acids. Germline V gene lookup returns CDR1 SGHVS and CDR2 FNYEAQ. The V and J ends lost 4 bases and 8 bases, in that order; junction bases with no gene match: 10.

The chain couples TRBV30 to TRBJ2-3; 12 positions match TRBD1. Germline V CDR1 and CDR2: GTSNPN, SVGIG (reference sequence). J was trimmed by 6 bases and V by 3 bases; bases with no gene match: 13. The CDR3 runs 17 residues. This chain's CDR3 is CAWSPGTGGAPEDTQYF. The CDR3 DNA reads as TGTGCCTGGAGCCCCGGGACAGGGGGCGCCCCAGAGGATACGCAGTATTTT.

The V call is TRBV27, the J call TRBJ1-2; no definite D call. The germline V and J ends were trimmed by 1 base and 8 bases, with 11 bases remaining between them. In germline, CDR1 is MNHEY, CDR2 SMNVEV (reference sequence). The CDR3 length is 13 residues. CDR3 sequence (DNA): TGTGCCAGCAGTTTATGGCCCCGGGAGGGCTACACCTTC. Its translation is CASSLWPREGYTF.

The V gene is TRBV6-1, the J gene TRBJ2-1; TRBD2 is a possible D gene (6 bases). The CDR3 runs 15 residues. The germline V and J ends were trimmed by 1 base and 10 bases, with 17 bases remaining between them. Per the germline V gene, CDR1 is MNHNS and CDR2 is SASEGT. CDR3 bases: TGTGCCAGCAGTGAAGAGCTAGCGCGCCACAGGGAGCAGTTCTTC. Its translation: CASSEELARHREQFF.